Following are 30 T cell receptor beta chains from one sample sequenced in a study of T-cell memory formation after mild COVID-19. TCRdb re-called the 5' RACE reads through MiXCR, storing one row per CDR3 protein. The sample lists 40,000 to 45,000 distinct CDR3 sequences, about a tenth occurring once. The sequenced sample was PBMCs or a T cell subset sorted from them (not recorded which). These receptors were taken from an adult woman who had mild COVID-19 (a few samples of this study predate the infection). Cell type and time point are not known.

This clonotype was observed a few times. The CDR3 does not end in the conserved phenylalanine or tryptophan, so this is likely a read error. The limits of the CDR3 on the DNA are not certain, so only TCRdb's listed CDR3 is given. The rearrangement joins TRBV6-1 to TRBJ2-1; TRBD1 is taken as the D call from the table, unchecked against the DNA. The CDR3 contains 13 residues when both ends are counted. CDR1 is MNHNS and CDR2 is SASEGT in the germline V gene. CDR3 residues: CASSATGQTALAI.

This clonotype was seen only a few times. The rearrangement uses TRBV12-3 or TRBV12-4 and TRBJ1-1; D not resolved. V lost 6 bases to trimming and J lost 10 bases, with 12 bases between them. This CDR3 is built from 11 residues. CDR3 nucleotides: TGTGCCAGCAGCGGGCCGGTGGCAGCTTTCTTT. Translated: CASSGPVAAFF.

The chain links TRBV5-4 to TRBJ2-7, with 7 bases matching TRBD1. The junction had 4 bases not matched to a gene; V was cut back by 4 bases and J by 3 bases. Germline CDR1 and CDR2: SGHNT and YYREEE (reference sequence). This CDR3 is 13 amino acids long. The CDR3 DNA follows: TGTGCCAGCAGCATGGGACAGCTCTACGAGCAGTACTTC. It codes for CASSMGQLYEQYF.

The CDR3 protein is CASSPGTVLYGYTF. The CDR3 DNA follows: TGTGCCAGCAGCCCCGGGACAGTGCTATATGGCTACACCTTC. The gene calls are TRBV5-4 and TRBJ1-2, with 7 bases fitting TRBD1. CDR3 length: 14 amino acids. After removal of 4 bases from V and 5 bases from J, the junction contained 8 bases not matched to a gene. The germline V gene encodes CDR1 SGHNT and CDR2 YYREEE (reference sequence).

This clonotype was seen repeatedly, ten times or more. The J gene is TRBJ2-3, the V gene TRBV20-1; D might be TRBD1 (5 bases). Germline loops: CDR1 DFQATT, CDR2 SNEGSKA (reference sequence). V lost 7 bases and J 3 bases, leaving 11 bases between the germline ends. The CDR3 is 12 residues long. This CDR3 is CSVHPGTDTQYF. Here the CDR3 DNA reads TGCAGTGTCCATCCAGGGACAGATACGCAGTATTTT.

This clonotype was observed a handful of times. V gene TRBV6-6 combines with J gene TRBJ2-6, with a tentative D call TRBD1 (6 bases). Trimming stripped 7 bases from V and 0 bases from J, with 10 bases between. The CDR3 loop spans 15 amino acids. CDR1 is MNHNY and CDR2 is SVGAGI in the germline V gene (reference sequence). The CDR3 bases are TGTGCCAGCATCGAACAGGGCTCTGGGGCCAACGTCCTGACTTTC. Translated, it gives CASIEQGSGANVLTF.

In its sample, this clonotype was seen many times. The chain carries TRBV7-3 and TRBJ2-1, with D perhaps TRBD1 or TRBD2 (5 bases each). The V end lost 1 base, the J end lost 11 bases, and 12 bases lay between the germline ends. Germline V gene lookup returns CDR1 SGHTA and CDR2 FQGTGA. This CDR3 region has 13 residues. CDR3 sequence reads: CASSLISGPQQFF. CDR3 DNA sequence: TGTGCCAGCAGCTTAATCTCGGGGCCCCAGCAGTTCTTC. Full variable domain (outside the CDR3, taken from reference TRBV7-3 and TRBJ2-1): GAGVSQTPSNKVTEKGKYVELRCDPISGHTALYWYRQSLGQGPEFLIYFQGTGAADDSGLPNDRFFAVRPEGSVSTLKIQRTERGDSAVYLCASSLISGPQQFFGPGTRLTVL.

The gene calls are TRBV9 and TRBJ1-5; tentative D call: TRBD1 (5 bases). Trimming removed 0 bases from V and 6 bases from J, with 10 bases in between. This CDR3 region has 14 residues. Germline CDR1 SGDLS, CDR2 YYNGEE. The CDR3 loop reads CASSVDGAGQPQHF. The CDR3 DNA reads as TGTGCCAGCAGCGTAGACGGGGCCGGTCAGCCCCAGCATTTT.

The V call is TRBV6-5, the J call TRBJ1-1; 8 nucleotides agree with TRBD1. Germline trimming cut 0 bases from V and 1 base from J; bases unmatched to any gene: 7. The CDR3 totals 17 residues. From germline, CDR1 is MNHEY and CDR2 SVGAGI. This CDR3 reads CASSYSGRGRGNTEAFF. DNA for the CDR3: TGTGCCAGCAGTTACTCGGGCAGGGGGCGCGGGAACACTGAAGCTTTCTTT.

The V call is TRBV12-3 or TRBV12-4, the J call TRBJ1-2; D remains unclear. Trimming removed 7 bases from V and 3 bases from J, with 15 bases in between. The CDR3 sequence is 14 residues long. The CDR3, as DNA: TGTGCCAGCACCCAGCCCGGAAGTTACTATGGCTACACCTTC. Its protein product is CASTQPGSYYGYTF.

In its sample, this clonotype was seen a few times. The chain has TRBV11-1 and TRBJ2-2, with TRBD2 matching 11 bases. In germline, CDR1 is SGHAT, CDR2 FQDESV (reference sequence). This CDR3 comprises 15 residues. V lost 8 bases, J lost 2 bases, and 4 bases stayed unmatched. CDR3 nucleotides: TGTGCCAGCGGAACTAGCGGGAGTAACACCGGGGAGCTGTTTTTT. Its protein is CASGTSGSNTGELFF.

The chain has TRBV11-3 and TRBJ1-4; 9 positions match TRBD1. The CDR3 has 14 residues. The J segment lost 6 bases and the V segment lost 4 bases, leaving 3 bases of the junction unmatched. From germline, CDR1 is SGHNT and CDR2 YENEEA. The CDR3 DNA reads as TGTGCCAGCAGCTCGGACAGGGGATATGAAAAACTGTTTTTT. Translating gives CASSSDRGYEKLFF.

This clonotype was detected only a few times. The chain joins TRBV15 to TRBJ2-5; D is uncertain. Trimming took off 2 bases at V and 4 bases at J, with 8 bases between the two ends. Germline assignment: CDR1 LNHNV and CDR2 YYDKDF (reference sequence). The CDR3 extends over 13 amino acids. This chain's CDR3 is CATSRSPLETQYF. The CDR3 coding sequence is TGTGCCACCAGCAGATCCCCATTAGAGACCCAGTACTTC.

The chain recombines TRBV5-5 with TRBJ1-4, with 7 bases that match TRBD1. The CDR3 runs 15 residues. Per germline, CDR1 SGHKS and CDR2 YYEKEE (reference sequence). V lost 4 bases and J lost 6; bases outside the gene matches: 9. The CDR3 DNA follows: TGTGCCAGCAGCACCCCACGGGACAGCCATGAAAAACTGTTTTTT. It translates to CASSTPRDSHEKLFF.

The chain is built from TRBV10-3 and TRBJ2-2; 7 positions agree with TRBD1. Germline-derived CDR1 and CDR2 are ENHRY and SYGVKD. The CDR3 is 17 amino acids. The V and J ends lost 3 bases and 2 bases, in that order; junction bases with no gene match: 9. CDR3 sequence (DNA): TGTGCCATCAGTGATCGGAGACAGGGCTCAAACACCGGGGAGCTGTTTTTT. It translates to CAISDRRQGSNTGELFF.

This chain links TRBV10-3 with TRBJ1-4; D uncertain. The CDR3 has 13 residues. Germline V gene lookup returns CDR1 ENHRY and CDR2 SYGVKD. Trimming took off 1 base at V and 5 bases at J, with 5 bases between the two ends. The CDR3 DNA reads as TGTGCCATCAGTGAGTACCCGAATGAAAAACTGTTTTTT. Protein product: CAISEYPNEKLFF.

This clonotype has a handful of counts. V gene TRBV7-9 combines with J gene TRBJ2-1; the match to TRBD2 covers 9 bases. The germline gives CDR1 SEHNR, CDR2 FQNEAQ (reference sequence). This CDR3 is built from 16 residues. The V and J ends lost 5 bases and 0 bases, in that order; junction bases with no gene match: 5. The CDR3 nucleotides are TGTGCCAGCAGCCCTGGACTAGCGAGCTCCTACAATGAGCAGTTCTTC. Translated: CASSPGLASSYNEQFF.

This clonotype was observed a handful of times. The chain links TRBV3-1 to TRBJ2-7, with 7 positions matching TRBD1. Trimming at V came to 1 base and at J to 5 bases, leaving 8 bases not matched to a gene. CDR1 and CDR2 from the germline V gene are LGHDT and YNNKEL (reference sequence). CDR3 length: 15 residues. CDR3 sequence reads: CASSQVLVQGNEQYF. The CDR3 DNA is TGTGCCAGCAGCCAAGTTTTAGTACAGGGGAACGAGCAGTACTTC.

A few counts support this clonotype. The V call is TRBV2, the J call TRBJ2-6; 7 bases line up with TRBD1. Losses at the gene ends were 6 bases for V and 1 base for J; bases not matched to a gene: 6. The CDR3 is 16 amino acids. In germline, CDR1 is SNHLY, CDR2 FYNNEI. Written as DNA, the CDR3 is TGTGCCAGCAGCCCTTCGACAGGGTCTGGGGCCAACGTCCTGACTTTC. Its protein is CASSPSTGSGANVLTF.

This clonotype was found a few times. The V and J genes are TRBV20-1 and TRBJ2-1; 10 bases agree with TRBD2. CDR1 DFQATT and CDR2 SNEGSKA come from the germline V gene (reference sequence). The CDR3 has 14 amino acids. After removal of 2 bases from V and 8 bases from J, the junction contained 6 bases not matched to a gene. This CDR3 reads CSARWSGGVDEQFF. DNA for the CDR3: TGCAGTGCTAGATGGAGCGGGGGGGTCGATGAGCAGTTCTTC.

The CDR3 bases are TGTGCCAGCAGTGCCTACAATGAGCAGTTCTTC. Translated, it gives CASSAYNEQFF. This chain joins TRBV7-8 and TRBJ2-1; D is unresolved. The V gene's germline CDR1 is SGHVS and CDR2 FQNEAQ. Between the trimmed V and J ends, which lost 6 bases and 2 bases, there was a span of 2 bases. The CDR3 runs 11 residues.

This clonotype was seen repeatedly, ten times or more. This chain links TRBV5-1 with TRBJ1-3, with D unclear. Trimming pared 6 bases from V and 2 bases from J, leaving 15 bases between. This CDR3 has 15 amino acids. CDR1 is SGHRS, CDR2 YFSETQ, per germline. This CDR3 reads CASTTNAGTGNTIYF. CDR3 in DNA: TGCGCCAGCACCACGAACGCAGGCACTGGAAACACCATATATTTT.

The chain combines TRBV7-2 with TRBJ1-5, with D possibly being TRBD1 (6 bases). Germline V gene lookup returns CDR1 SGHTA and CDR2 FQGNSA. Deletions cut 7 bases from V and 5 bases from J, with 15 bases between. CDR3 size: 14 residues. CDR3 coding DNA: TGTGCCAGCACCACCCAGGGGCCCGATCAGCCCCAGCATTTT. It translates to CASTTQGPDQPQHF.

The chain joins TRBV5-1 to TRBJ1-2; no clear D gene. The CDR3 has 12 amino acids. Germline CDR1 SGHRS, CDR2 YFSETQ. Trimming left V 0 bases short and J 8 bases short, with 8 bases between. CDR3 loop: CASSLAEEGYTF. The CDR3 DNA reads TGCGCCAGCAGCTTGGCTGAGGAGGGCTACACCTTC. The full variable domain, in which reference TRBV5-1 and TRBJ1-2 provide the parts outside the CDR3, is KAGVTQTPRYLIKTRGQQVTLSCSPISGHRSVSWYQQTPGQGLQFLFEYFSETQRNKGNFPGRFSGRQFSNSRSEMNVSTLELGDSALYLCASSLAEEGYTFGSGTRLTVV.

This clonotype appeared a few times. The rearrangement joins TRBV2 to TRBJ2-7; 8 bases agree with TRBD1. The CDR3 loop spans 11 amino acids. The germline V gene has CDR1 SNHLY and CDR2 FYNNEI. J gave up 10 bases and V 6 bases, and 5 bases lay outside the gene matches. CDR3 in DNA: TGTGCCAGCAGGCTTGACAGGGGCCAGTACTTC. Translation gives CASRLDRGQYF.

The rearrangement joins TRBV5-1 to TRBJ1-1; no clear D gene. CDR1 is SGHRS and CDR2 is YFSETQ in the germline V gene. The CDR3 runs 14 residues. V lost 1 base and J 1 base, leaving 8 bases between the germline ends. The CDR3 here is CASSLRGWNTEAFF. The CDR3 bases are TGCGCCAGCAGCTTGCGGGGATGGAACACTGAAGCTTTCTTT.

The chain carries TRBV14 and TRBJ2-7; no reliable D call. With 1 base removed from V and 2 bases from J, the gap between germline ends came to 6 bases. There are 13 residues in the CDR3. Germline V lookup: CDR1 SGHDN, CDR2 FVKESK. The CDR3 protein is CASSQAPPYEQYF. The DNA of the CDR3 is TGTGCCAGCAGCCAAGCCCCCCCCTACGAGCAGTACTTC.

A few counts support this clonotype. This chain joins TRBV5-6 and TRBJ2-7; D call uncertain. The CDR3 runs 12 residues. Trimming removed 4 bases from V and 0 bases from J, with 5 bases in between. Germline CDR1 SGHDT, CDR2 YYEEEE. This CDR3 is CASSRNSYEQYF. The CDR3 nucleotides read TGTGCCAGCAGCCGAAACTCCTACGAGCAGTACTTC.

This clonotype was counted once. The rearrangement uses TRBV11-2 and TRBJ2-1; D unresolved. Germline V CDR1 and CDR2: SGHAT, FQNNGV. CDR3 length: 14 residues. V was shortened by 0 bases and J by 4 bases, with 7 bases between the two germline ends. CDR3 loop: CASSLEAIYNEQFF. The CDR3 DNA is TGTGCCAGCAGCTTAGAGGCAATATACAATGAGCAGTTCTTC. Combining the CDR3 with reference TRBV11-2 and TRBJ2-1 gives the whole variable domain EAGVAQSPRYKIIEKRQSVAFWCNPISGHATLYWYQQILGQGPKLLIQFQNNGVVDDSQLPKDRFSAERLKGVDSTLKIQPAKLEDSAVYLCASSLEAIYNEQFFGPGTRLTVL.

Ten or more counts support this clonotype. Here the CDR3 reads CASSDSDQNTGELFF. In DNA, the CDR3 is TGTGCCAGCAGTGACTCGGACCAGAACACCGGGGAGCTGTTTTTT. This chain uses TRBV6-4 with TRBJ2-2; D gene ambiguous. V was shortened by 0 bases and J by 1 base, with 6 bases between the two germline ends. This CDR3 spans 15 amino acids. The germline gives CDR1 MRHNA, CDR2 SNTAGT.